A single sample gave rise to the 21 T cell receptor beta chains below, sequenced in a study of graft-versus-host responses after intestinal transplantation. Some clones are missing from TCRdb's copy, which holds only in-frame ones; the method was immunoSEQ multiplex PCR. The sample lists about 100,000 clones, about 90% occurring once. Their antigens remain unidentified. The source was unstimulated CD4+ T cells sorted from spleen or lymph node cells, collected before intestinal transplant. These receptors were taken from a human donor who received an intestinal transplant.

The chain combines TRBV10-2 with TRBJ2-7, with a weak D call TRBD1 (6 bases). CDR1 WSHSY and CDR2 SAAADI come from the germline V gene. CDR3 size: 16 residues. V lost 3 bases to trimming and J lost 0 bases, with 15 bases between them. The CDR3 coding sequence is TGCGCCAGCAGTGAACCCGGGACACTCCGCTCCTACGAGCAGTACTTC. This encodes CASSEPGTLRSYEQYF.

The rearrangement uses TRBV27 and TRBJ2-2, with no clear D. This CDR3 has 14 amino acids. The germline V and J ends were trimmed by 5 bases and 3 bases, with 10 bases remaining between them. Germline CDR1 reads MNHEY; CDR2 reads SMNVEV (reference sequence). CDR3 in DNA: TGTGCCAGCAGTCGCCGGGTTCACACCGGGGAGCTGTTTTTT. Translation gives CASSRRVHTGELFF.

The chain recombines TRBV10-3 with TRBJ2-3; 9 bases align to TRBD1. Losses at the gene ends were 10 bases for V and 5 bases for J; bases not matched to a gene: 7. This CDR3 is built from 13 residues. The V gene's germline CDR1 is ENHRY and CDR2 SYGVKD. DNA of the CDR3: TGTGCCACCGGGACAGGGAAGTTAGATACGCAGTATTTT. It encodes CATGTGKLDTQYF.

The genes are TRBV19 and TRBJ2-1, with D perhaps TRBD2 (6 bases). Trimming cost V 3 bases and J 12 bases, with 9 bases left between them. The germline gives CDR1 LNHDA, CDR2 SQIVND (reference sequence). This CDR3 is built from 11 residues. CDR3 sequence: CASSIGTWQFF. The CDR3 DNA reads TGTGCCAGTAGTATTGGGACTTGGCAGTTCTTC.

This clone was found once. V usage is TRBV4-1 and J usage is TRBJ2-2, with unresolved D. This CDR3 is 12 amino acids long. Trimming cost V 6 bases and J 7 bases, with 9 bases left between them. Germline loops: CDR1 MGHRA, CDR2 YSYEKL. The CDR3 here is CASSPIHGELFF. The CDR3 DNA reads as TGCGCCAGCAGTCCGATACACGGGGAGCTGTTTTTT.

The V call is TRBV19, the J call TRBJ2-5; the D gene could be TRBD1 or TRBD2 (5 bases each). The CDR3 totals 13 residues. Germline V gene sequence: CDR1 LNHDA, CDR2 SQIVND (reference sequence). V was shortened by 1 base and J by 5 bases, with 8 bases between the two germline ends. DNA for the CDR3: TGTGCCAGTAGTATAGGGGGGTTTGAGACCCAGTACTTC. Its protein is CASSIGGFETQYF.

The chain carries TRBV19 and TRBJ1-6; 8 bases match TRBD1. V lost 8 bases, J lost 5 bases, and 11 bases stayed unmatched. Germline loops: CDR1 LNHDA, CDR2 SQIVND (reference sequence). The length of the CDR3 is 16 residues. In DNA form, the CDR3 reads TGTGCCAGTGCAACGGACAGGGCGAAGAATAATTCACCCCTCCACTTT. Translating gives CASATDRAKNNSPLHF.

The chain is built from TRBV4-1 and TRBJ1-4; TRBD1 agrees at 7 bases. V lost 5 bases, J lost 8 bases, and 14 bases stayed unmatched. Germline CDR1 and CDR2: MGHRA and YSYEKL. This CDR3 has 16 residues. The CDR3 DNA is TGCGCCAGCAGCGGAGGCCTGACAGGGACTGGCGAAAAACTGTTTTTT. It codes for CASSGGLTGTGEKLFF.

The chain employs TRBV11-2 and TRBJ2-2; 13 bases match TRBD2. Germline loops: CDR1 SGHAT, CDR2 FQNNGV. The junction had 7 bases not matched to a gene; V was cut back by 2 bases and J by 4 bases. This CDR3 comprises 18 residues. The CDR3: CASSLKLLAGGLTGELFF. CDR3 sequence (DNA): TGTGCCAGCAGCTTAAAACTACTAGCGGGGGGGCTCACCGGGGAGCTGTTTTTT.

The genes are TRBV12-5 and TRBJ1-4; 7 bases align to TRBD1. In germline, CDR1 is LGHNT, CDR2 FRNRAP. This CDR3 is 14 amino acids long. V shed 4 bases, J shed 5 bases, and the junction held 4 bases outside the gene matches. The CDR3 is CASGWGQLNEKLFF. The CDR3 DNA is TGTGCTAGTGGTTGGGGACAGTTAAATGAAAAACTGTTTTTT.

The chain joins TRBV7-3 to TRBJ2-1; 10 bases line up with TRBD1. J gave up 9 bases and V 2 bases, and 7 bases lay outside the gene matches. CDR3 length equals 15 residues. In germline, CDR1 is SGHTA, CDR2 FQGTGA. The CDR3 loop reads CASSLGTGAISEQFF. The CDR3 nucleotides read TGTGCCAGCAGCTTAGGGACAGGGGCCATAAGTGAGCAGTTCTTC.

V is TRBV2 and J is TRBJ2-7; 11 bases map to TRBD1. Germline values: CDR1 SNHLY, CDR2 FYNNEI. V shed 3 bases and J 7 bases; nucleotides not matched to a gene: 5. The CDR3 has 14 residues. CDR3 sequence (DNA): TGTGCCAGCAGTGACCGGGACAGGGGGTGGGAGCAGTACTTC. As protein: CASSDRDRGWEQYF.

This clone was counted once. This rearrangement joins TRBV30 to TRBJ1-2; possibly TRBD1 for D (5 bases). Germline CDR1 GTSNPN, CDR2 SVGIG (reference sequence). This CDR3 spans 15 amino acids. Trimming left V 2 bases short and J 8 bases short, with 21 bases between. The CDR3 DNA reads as TGTGCCTGGAGTCCCGCTGTAGGGGTCAGCAGCGGCTACACCTTC. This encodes CAWSPAVGVSSGYTF.

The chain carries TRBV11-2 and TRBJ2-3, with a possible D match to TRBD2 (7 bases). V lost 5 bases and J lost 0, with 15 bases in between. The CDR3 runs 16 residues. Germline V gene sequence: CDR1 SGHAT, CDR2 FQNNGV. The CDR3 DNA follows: TGTGCCAGCAGCCTAGGGGGGGGGCCTAGCACAGATACGCAGTATTTT. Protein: CASSLGGGPSTDTQYF.

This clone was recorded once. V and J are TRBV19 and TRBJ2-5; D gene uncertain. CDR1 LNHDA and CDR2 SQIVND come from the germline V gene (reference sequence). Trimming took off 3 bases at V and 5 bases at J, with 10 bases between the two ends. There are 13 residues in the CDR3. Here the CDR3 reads CASSISQAETQYF. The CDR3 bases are TGTGCCAGTAGTATTTCCCAGGCGGAGACCCAGTACTTC.

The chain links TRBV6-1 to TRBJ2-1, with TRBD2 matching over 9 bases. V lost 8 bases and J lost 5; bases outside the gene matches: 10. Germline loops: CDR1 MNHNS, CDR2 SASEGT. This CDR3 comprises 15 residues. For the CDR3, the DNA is TGTGCCAGCGTCCAAGGGGCTAGCGGGGACAATGAGCAGTTCTTC. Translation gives CASVQGASGDNEQFF.

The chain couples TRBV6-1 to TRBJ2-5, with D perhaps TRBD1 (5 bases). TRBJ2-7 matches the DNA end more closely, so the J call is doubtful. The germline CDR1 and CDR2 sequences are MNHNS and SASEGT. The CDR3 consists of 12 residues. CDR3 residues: CASCRDSYEQYF. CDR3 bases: TGTGCCAGCTGCAGGGACTCCTACGAGCAGTACTTC.

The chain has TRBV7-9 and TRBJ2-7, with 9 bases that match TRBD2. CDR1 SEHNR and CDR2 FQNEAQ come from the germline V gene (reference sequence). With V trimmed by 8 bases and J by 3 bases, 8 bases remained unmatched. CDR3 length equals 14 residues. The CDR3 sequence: CASGRERGVYEQYF. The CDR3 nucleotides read TGTGCCAGCGGGAGGGAGCGGGGGGTCTACGAGCAGTACTTC.

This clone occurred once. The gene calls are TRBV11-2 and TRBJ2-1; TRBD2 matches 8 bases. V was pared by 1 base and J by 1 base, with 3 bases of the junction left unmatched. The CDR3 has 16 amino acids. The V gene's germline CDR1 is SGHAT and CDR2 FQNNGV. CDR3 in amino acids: CASSLAGTRSYNEQFF. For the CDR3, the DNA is TGTGCCAGCAGCTTAGCCGGGACTAGGTCCTACAATGAGCAGTTCTTC.

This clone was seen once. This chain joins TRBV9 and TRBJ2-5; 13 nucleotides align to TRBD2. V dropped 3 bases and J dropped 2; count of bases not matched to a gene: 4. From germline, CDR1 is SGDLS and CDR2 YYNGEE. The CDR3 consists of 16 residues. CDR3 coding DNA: TGTGCCAGCAGCGAGCGACTAGCGGGGGGTCAAGAGACCCAGTACTTC. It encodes CASSERLAGGQETQYF.

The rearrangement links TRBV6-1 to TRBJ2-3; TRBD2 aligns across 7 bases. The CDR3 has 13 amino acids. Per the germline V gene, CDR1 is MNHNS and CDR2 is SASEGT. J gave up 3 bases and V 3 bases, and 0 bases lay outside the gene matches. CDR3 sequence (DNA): TGTGCCAGCAGTGAGGGGGGGACAGATACGCAGTATTTT. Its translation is CASSEGGTDTQYF.